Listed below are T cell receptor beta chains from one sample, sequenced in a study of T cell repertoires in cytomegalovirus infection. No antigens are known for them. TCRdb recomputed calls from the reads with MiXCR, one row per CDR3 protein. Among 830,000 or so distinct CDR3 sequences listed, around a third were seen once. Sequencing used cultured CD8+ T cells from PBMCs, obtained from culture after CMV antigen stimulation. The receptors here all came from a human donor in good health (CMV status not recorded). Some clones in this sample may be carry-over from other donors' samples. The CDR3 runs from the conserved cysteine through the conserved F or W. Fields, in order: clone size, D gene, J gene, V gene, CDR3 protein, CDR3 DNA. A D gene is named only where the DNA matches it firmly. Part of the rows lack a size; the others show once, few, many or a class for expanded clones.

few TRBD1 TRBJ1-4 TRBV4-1 CASSPRQGESEKLFF TGCGCCAGCAGCCCCCGACAGGGGGAGAGTGAAAAACTGTTTTTT
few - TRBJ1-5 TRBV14 CASSQGPPGYSNQPQHF TGTGCCAGCAGCCAAGGCCCCCCAGGTTATAGCAATCAGCCCCAGCATTTT
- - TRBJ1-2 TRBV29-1 CSVDTGFIGYTF TGCAGCGTGGACACAGGGTTTATTGGCTACACCTTC
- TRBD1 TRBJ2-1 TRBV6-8 CASSYKGQPNNEQFF TGTGCCAGCAGTTACAAGGGACAGCCCAACAATGAGCAGTTCTTC
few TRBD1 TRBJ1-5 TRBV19 CASSTRDREVQPQHF TGTGCCAGTAGTACCCGGGACAGGGAGGTTCAGCCCCAGCATTTT
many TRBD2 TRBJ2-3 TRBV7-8 CASSLARLAGGRALGTDTQYF TGTGCCAGCAGCTTGGCTAGACTAGCGGGGGGCCGGGCACTCGGTACAGATACGCAGTATTTT
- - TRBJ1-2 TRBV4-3 CASSQSRAYGYTF TGCGCCAGCAGCCAGTCGAGGGCCTATGGCTACACCTTC
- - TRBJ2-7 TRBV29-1 CSVEDLPEGGQYEQYF TGCAGCGTTGAAGATCTCCCAGAGGGGGGCCAATACGAGCAGTACTTC
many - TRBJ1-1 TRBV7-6 CATQGLTNTEAFF TGTGCCACCCAAGGGCTGACGAACACTGAAGCTTTCTTT
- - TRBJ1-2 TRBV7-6 CASSLAVGDGYTF TGTGCCAGCAGCTTAGCGGTGGGAGATGGCTACACCTTC
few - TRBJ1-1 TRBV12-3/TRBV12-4 CASSSKYRDLTEAFF TGTGCCAGCAGTTCGAAATACAGGGATCTCACTGAAGCTTTCTTT
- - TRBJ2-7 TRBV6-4 CASSEGTARPYEQYF TGTGCCAGCAGTGAAGGGACCGCTCGACCCTACGAGCAGTACTTC
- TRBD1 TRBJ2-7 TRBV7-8 CASSRPWTGGSYEQYF TGTGCCAGCAGCCGACCCTGGACAGGGGGCTCCTACGAGCAGTACTTC
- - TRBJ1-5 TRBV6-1 CVSSEVRNSNQPQHF TGTGTCAGCAGTGAAGTAAGGAATAGCAATCAGCCCCAGCATTTT
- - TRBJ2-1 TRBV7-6 CASSLALERDEQFF TGTGCTAGCAGCTTAGCTTTGGAACGGGATGAGCAGTTCTTC
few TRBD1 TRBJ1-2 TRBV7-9 CASSSQDRGLGYGYTF TGTGCCAGCAGCTCCCAAGACAGGGGGCTCGGCTATGGCTACACCTTC
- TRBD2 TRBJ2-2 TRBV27 CASSLLTSGGVAGELFF TGTGCCAGCAGTTTATTGACTAGCGGGGGGGTCGCCGGGGAGCTGTTTTTT
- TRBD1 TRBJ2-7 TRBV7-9 CASSSPGQTYEQYF TGTGCCAGCAGTTCACCGGGACAGACCTACGAGCAGTACTTC
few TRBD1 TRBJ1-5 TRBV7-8 CASSLVIPTGQGAAAYSNQPQHF TGTGCCAGCAGCTTAGTCATCCCGACTGGACAGGGGGCCGCCGCTTATAGCAATCAGCCCCAGCATTTT
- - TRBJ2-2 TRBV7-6 CASFKGGRAGELFF TGTGCCAGCTTCAAGGGGGGGCGAGCCGGGGAGCTGTTTTTT
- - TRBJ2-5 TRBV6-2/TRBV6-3 CASILNLGLPESQETQYF TGTGCCAGCATCCTGAACCTGGGACTTCCTGAATCTCAAGAGACCCAGTACTTC
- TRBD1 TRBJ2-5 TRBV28 CATSTGGSQETQYF TGTGCCACCTCGACAGGGGGATCCCAAGAGACCCAGTACTTC
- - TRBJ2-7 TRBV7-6 CASSFQYEQYF TGTGCCAGCAGCTTCCAGTACGAGCAGTACTTC
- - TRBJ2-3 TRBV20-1 CSARDLAVGADTQYF TGCAGTGCTAGAGATCTGGCGGTCGGGGCAGATACGCAGTATTTT
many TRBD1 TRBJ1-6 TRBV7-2 CASSFIRRTGRSTLHF TGTGCCAGCAGCTTCATTCGACGGACAGGGAGGTCCACCCTCCACTTT
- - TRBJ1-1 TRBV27 CASSLGLGSEAFF TGTGCCAGCAGTTTGGGGCTGGGTAGTGAAGCTTTCTTT
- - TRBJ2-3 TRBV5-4 CASSGGSTGTGTDTQYF TGTGCCAGCAGCGGGGGGTCTACAGGGACGGGCACAGATACGCAGTATTTT
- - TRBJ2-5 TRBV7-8 CASSLGVGTKETQYF TGTGCCAGCAGCTTAGGTGTCGGGACCAAAGAGACCCAGTACTTC
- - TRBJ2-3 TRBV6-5 CASSTFNTATETQYF TGTGCCAGCAGTACCTTTAACACCGCCACAGAAACGCAGTATTTT
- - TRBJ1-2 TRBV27 CASSLRGVPNYGYTF TGTGCCAGCAGTTTACGGGGGGTCCCTAACTATGGCTACACCTTC
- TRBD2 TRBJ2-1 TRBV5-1 CASSLSLAGGREQFF TGCGCCAGCAGCTTGTCACTAGCGGGGGGTCGGGAGCAGTTCTTC
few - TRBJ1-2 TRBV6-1 CATRANYGYTF TGTGCCACCAGGGCTAACTATGGCTACACCTTC
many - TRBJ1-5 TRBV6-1 CASSQAIYQPQHF TGTGCCAGCAGCCAAGCCATTTATCAGCCCCAGCATTTT
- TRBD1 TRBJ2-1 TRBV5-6 CASGTGGAEQFF TGTGCCAGCGGAACAGGGGGAGCTGAGCAGTTCTTC
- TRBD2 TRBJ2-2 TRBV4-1 CASRSTSGGHTGELFF TGCGCCAGCAGATCGACTAGCGGGGGCCACACCGGGGAGCTGTTTTTT
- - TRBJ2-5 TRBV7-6 CASSYDRAGETQYF TGTGCCAGCAGCTATGACCGCGCAGGAGAGACCCAGTACTTC
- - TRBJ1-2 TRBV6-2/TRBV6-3 CASSWFILLENYGYTF TGCGCCAGCAGCTGGTTCATCCTATTGGAAAACTATGGCTACACCTTC
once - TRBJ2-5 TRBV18 CASSQNERKETQYF TGTGCCAGCTCACAGAATGAACGGAAAGAGACCCAGTACTTC
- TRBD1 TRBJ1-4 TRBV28 CASEKAGTGIGKLFF TGTGCCAGCGAAAAAGCCGGGACAGGGATCGGAAAACTGTTTTTT
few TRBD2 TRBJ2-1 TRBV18 CASSLSSGGSYPYNEQFF TGTGCCAGCTCATTATCTAGCGGGGGATCTTATCCCTACAATGAGCAGTTCTTC
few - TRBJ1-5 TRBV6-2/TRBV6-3 CASSYQFQPQHF TGTGCCAGCAGTTACCAGTTTCAGCCCCAGCATTTT
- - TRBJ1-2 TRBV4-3 CASSQEGNYGYTF TGCGCCAGCAGCCAAGAAGGGAACTATGGCTACACCTTC
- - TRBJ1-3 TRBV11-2 CASSWGCGNTIYF TGTGCCAGCAGCTGGGGTTGTGGAAACACCATATATTTT
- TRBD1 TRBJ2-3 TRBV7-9 CASSSTGARTDTQYF TGTGCCAGCAGCTCAACAGGGGCCCGCACAGATACGCAGTATTTT
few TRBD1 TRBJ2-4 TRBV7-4 CASSSPGTGGAKNIQYF TGTGCCAGCAGCTCCCCCGGGACAGGGGGGGCCAAAAACATTCAGTACTTC
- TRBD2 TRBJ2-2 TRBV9 CASSAGGDPRGGELFF TGTGCCAGCAGCGCCGGGGGGGACCCGAGGGGCGGGGAGCTGTTTTTT
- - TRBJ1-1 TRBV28 CASSFYFTGNTEAFF TGTGCCAGCAGTTTTTACTTCACAGGGAACACTGAAGCTTTCTTT
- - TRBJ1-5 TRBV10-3 CAISADSNQPQHF TGTGCCATCAGTGCAGATAGCAATCAGCCCCAGCATTTT
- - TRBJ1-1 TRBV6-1 CASSEAEGHLNTEAFF TGTGCCAGCAGTGAAGCGGAAGGACATCTGAACACTGAAGCTTTCTTT
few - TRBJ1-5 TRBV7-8 CASSLGTQGSNQPQHF TGTGCCAGCAGCTTAGGGACACAGGGTTCCAATCAGCCCCAGCATTTT
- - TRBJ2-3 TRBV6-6 CASSYTTDYDPTDTQYF TGTGCCAGCAGTTACACCACTGATTACGACCCAACGGATACGCAGTATTTT
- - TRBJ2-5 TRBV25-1 CASSEGGGSQETQYF TGTGCCAGCAGTGAAGGGGGCGGAAGCCAAGAGACCCAGTACTTC
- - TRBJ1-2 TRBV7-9 CASSLRSGRGFHYGYTF TGTGCCAGCAGCTTACGTTCAGGGAGAGGTTTTCACTATGGCTACACCTTC
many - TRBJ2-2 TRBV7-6 CASSQGETGELFF TGTGCCAGCAGCCAGGGTGAGACCGGGGAGCTGTTTTTT
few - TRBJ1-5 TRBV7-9 CASSPDYREGQPQHF TGTGCCAGCAGCCCCGACTACAGGGAGGGTCAGCCCCAGCATTTT